The rows below give T cell receptor beta chains drawn from one sample of a study of OX40 agonist ivuxolimab in advanced cancers. Some clones are missing from TCRdb's copy, which holds only in-frame ones; the method was immunoSEQ multiplex PCR. The sample lists 20,000 to 30,000 clones, 88% seen once, with roughly 33% in the top ten. The material was CD4+ or CD8+ T cells sorted from blood, obtained in a trial of the OX40 agonist ivuxolimab. The receptors derive from an adult with an advanced solid tumor such as melanoma, head and neck, liver or kidney cancer. Both conserved end residues are part of each CDR3. Each record gives: D gene, clone size, J gene, V gene, CDR3 DNA, CDR3 protein. The D gene is left open where the match is weak. Clone size appears in some rows only: once, few, many, or a class for an expanded clone.

-	medium-sized	TRBJ1-5	TRBV6-1	TGTGCCAGCAGTGTGGAGACATGGGATCAGCCCCAGCATTTT	CASSVETWDQPQHF
-	-	TRBJ2-7	TRBV5-1	TGCGCCAGCAGCTTATTTCCTATTGGTCCCGGCGAGCAGTACTTC	CASSLFPIGPGEQYF
-	-	TRBJ2-6	TRBV19	TGTGCCAGTAGTACATCGAGTCTATCGGGCTCTGGGGCCAACGTCCTGACTTTC	CASSTSSLSGSGANVLTF
-	-	TRBJ2-7	TRBV5-4	TGTGCCAGCAGCGTGGACACCATCTACGAGCAGTACTTC	CASSVDTIYEQYF
-	-	TRBJ2-2	TRBV11-2	TGTGCCAGCAGCTCTTACGGCGACCTGGAGCCCGGGGAGCTGTTTTTT	CASSSYGDLEPGELFF
-	-	TRBJ2-3	TRBV5-1	TGCGCCAGCAGCCCCCTAGGGGCGGCCACAGATACGCAGTATTTT	CASSPLGAATDTQYF
-	-	TRBJ2-7	TRBV5-6	TGTGCCAGCCGTAGGCTCTTGGCCGGGAACGAGCAGTACTTC	CASRRLLAGNEQYF
-	-	TRBJ1-5	TRBV6-1	TGTGCCAGCAGTGAGCTCCGGGCCTATAGCAATCAGCCCCAGCATTTT	CASSELRAYSNQPQHF
-	-	TRBJ2-7	TRBV18	TGTGCCAGCTCACCACCGGTAAGGGTCGGGCAGTACTTC	CASSPPVRVGQYF
-	-	TRBJ1-3	TRBV7-9	TGTGCCAACGGGGCAGGACCCGGAAACACCATATATTTT	CANGAGPGNTIYF
-	-	TRBJ1-1	TRBV5-1	TGCGCCAGCAGCGTGGGACTTGGCACTGAAGCTTTCTTT	CASSVGLGTEAFF
-	-	TRBJ2-5	TRBV20-1	TGCAGTGCTAGAATGGAGACCCAGTACTTC	CSARMETQYF
TRBD1	-	TRBJ2-5	TRBV6-6	TGTGCCAGCAGTTCCGGGACAGGGTTGGGAGAGACCCAGTACTTC	CASSSGTGLGETQYF
-	-	TRBJ2-1	TRBV19	TGTGCCAGTAGGGGGACCGGGTACAATGAGCAGTTCTTC	CASRGTGYNEQFF
-	-	TRBJ1-1	TRBV5-4	TGTGCCAGCAGCCCCCTGGGGGCCATGAACACTGAAGCTTTCTTT	CASSPLGAMNTEAFF
TRBD2	once	TRBJ2-1	TRBV10-1	TGCGCCAGCAGTGAGTCTGGTATTAGCGGGCTCGGAGGTGAGCAGTTCTTC	CASSESGISGLGGEQFF
TRBD1	-	TRBJ1-2	TRBV29-1	TGCAGCGTTGACCAGGACAGGGGGAGCATATATGGCTACACCTTC	CSVDQDRGSIYGYTF
-	-	TRBJ2-7	TRBV5-4	TGTGCCAGCAGCTTAGACGGGATTAGGGCCTACGAGCAGTACTTC	CASSLDGIRAYEQYF
TRBD1	-	TRBJ1-2	TRBV19	TGTGCCAGTAGTATTGGACAGGCCAACTATGGCTACACCTTC	CASSIGQANYGYTF
TRBD2	-	TRBJ2-5	TRBV7-9	TGTGCCAGCAGCCCTTACGCCTTAGCGGGAGAGGAGACCCAGTACTTC	CASSPYALAGEETQYF
TRBD1	-	TRBJ2-2	TRBV4-3	TGCGCCAGCAGCCAAGACTCTAGACAGGGGACCGGGGAGCTGTTTTTT	CASSQDSRQGTGELFF
TRBD2	-	TRBJ2-3	TRBV5-1	TGCGCCAGCAGTGCACGGACTAGCGGTTTTCCCACAGATACGCAGTATTTT	CASSARTSGFPTDTQYF
TRBD2	-	TRBJ2-3	TRBV25-1	TGTGCCAGCAGTGGAAGGCTAGCGGCTAGCACAGATACGCAGTATTTT	CASSGRLAASTDTQYF
-	-	TRBJ2-1	TRBV10-3	TGTGCCATCAGTGAGTCCGGTATAGGGTTCGTCTACAATGAGCAGTTCTTC	CAISESGIGFVYNEQFF
TRBD1	-	TRBJ2-1	TRBV7-2	TGTGCCAGCAGCTTAGCGGACAGGGGGCTTCTTAATGAGCAGTTCTTC	CASSLADRGLLNEQFF
-	-	TRBJ2-3	TRBV5-1	TGCGCCAGCAGCTTGTTCGGGGCAGATACGCAGTATTTT	CASSLFGADTQYF
-	-	TRBJ2-7	TRBV7-9	TGTGCCAGCAGCTTAGCCGATAGCGTCGGGAGCTCCTACGAGCAGTACTTC	CASSLADSVGSSYEQYF
-	-	TRBJ1-1	TRBV7-9	TGTGCCAGCAGCTACCCGGCGAACACTGAAGCTTTCTTT	CASSYPANTEAFF
-	-	TRBJ2-3	TRBV5-8	TGTGCCAGCACCCGGCCTCTGGGCTCAGGGAGCACAGATACGCAGTATTTT	CASTRPLGSGSTDTQYF
-	-	TRBJ1-2	TRBV29-1	TGCAGCGGAAAGGGTGACTATGGCTACACCTTC	CSGKGDYGYTF
-	-	TRBJ1-2	TRBV27	TGTGCCAGCAGTGGACGGGGACGTATGGTTGGCTACACCTTC	CASSGRGRMVGYTF
-	-	TRBJ2-1	TRBV10-3	TGTGCCATCAGTGAGCCAGCGGAGATTGGAAATGAGCAGTTCTTC	CAISEPAEIGNEQFF
-	-	TRBJ1-4	TRBV4-3	TGCGCCAGCAGCCAAGATAACCGACAGGAGTCGAAACTGTTTTTT	CASSQDNRQESKLFF
TRBD2	-	TRBJ2-5	TRBV7-7	TGTGCCAGCAGCTTAGGGGGTAGCGGGGTAGAGACCCAGTACTTC	CASSLGGSGVETQYF
-	-	TRBJ2-1	TRBV19	TGTGCCAGTAGTATAGAGGACGGGGCCAATGAGCAGTTCTTC	CASSIEDGANEQFF
-	-	TRBJ1-2	TRBV27	TGTGCCAGCAGTTTATCAGGAGACCGCTATGGCTACACCTTC	CASSLSGDRYGYTF
TRBD2	few	TRBJ2-5	TRBV4-3	TGCGCCAGCAGCCAAGGGTTCAGGAGCGGGGGGGTCCGGGAGACCCAGTACTTC	CASSQGFRSGGVRETQYF
-	-	TRBJ2-3	TRBV5-1	TGCGCCAGCAGCTTGGTATCCGCGACAGATACGCAGTATTTT	CASSLVSATDTQYF
-	-	TRBJ1-3	TRBV5-1	TGCGCCAGCAGCTTGGGTACAGGGCGGGACAATCTAGGAGACACCATATATTTT	CASSLGTGRDNLGDTIYF
TRBD1	-	TRBJ1-4	TRBV30	TGTGCCTGGAATCAGGGGGGATCCCCTGTACCGTTTTTT	CAWNQGGSPVPFF
TRBD1	-	TRBJ1-4	TRBV19	TGTGCCAGTAGTTCAACAGGGGCAACTAATGAAAAACTGTTTTTT	CASSSTGATNEKLFF
TRBD1	once	TRBJ1-5	TRBV5-1	TGCGCCAGCAGCTCATCCGGGACAGGCAATCAGCCCCAGCATTTT	CASSSSGTGNQPQHF
-	-	TRBJ2-7	TRBV19	TGTGCCAGTAGTATAGTGGAAGCGTCAACCTACGAGCAGTACTTC	CASSIVEASTYEQYF